These 3 T cell receptor beta chains came from one sample sequenced in a study of T cells in Graves' hyperthyroidism and ophthalmopathy. RNA transcripts gave rise to amplified TCR beta CDR3 regions. The TCR CDR3 was amplified in a first-round RT-PCR using the HTBI primer set. Each CDR3 protein gets one entry after TCRdb re-called the multiplex PCR reads with MiXCR. Of hundreds of thousands of distinct CDR3 sequences listed, approximately 18% are singletons. Sequencing was done on a sample of blood. The receptor set was obtained from a woman aged 45-65 years with Graves' hyperthyroidism that later progressed to Graves' ophthalmopathy.

The chain couples TRBV20-1 to TRBJ2-3; 7 bases align to TRBD2. This CDR3 is 14 amino acids long. After removal of 3 bases from V and 2 bases from J, the junction contained 5 bases not matched to a gene. In germline, CDR1 is DFQATT, CDR2 SNEGSKA (reference sequence). Written as DNA, the CDR3 is TGCAGTGCTAGTCTCGGGGACTACACAGATACGCAGTATTTT. It translates to CSASLGDYTDTQYF.

V usage is TRBV18 and J usage is TRBJ1-1; perhaps TRBD1 as D (6 bases). V dropped 6 bases and J dropped 0 bases, with 14 bases sitting between them. This CDR3 is 15 amino acids long. Germline values: CDR1 KGHSH, CDR2 LQKENI. CDR3 protein: CASSPGQTMNTEAFF. The CDR3 nucleotides are TGTGCCAGCTCCCCCGGACAGACGATGAACACTGAAGCTTTCTTT. The full variable domain, its missing parts supplied by reference TRBV18 and TRBJ1-1, is NAGVMQNPRHLVRRRGQEARLRCSPMKGHSHVYWYRQLPEEGLKFMVYLQKENIIDESGMPKERFSAEFPKEGPSILRIQQVVRGDSAAYFCASSPGQTMNTEAFFGQGTRLTVV.

This clonotype was detected ten times or more. The rearrangement joins TRBV3-1 to TRBJ1-3, with unresolved D. CDR1 and CDR2 (germline): LGHDT, YNNKEL (reference sequence). The CDR3 totals 14 residues. The V and J ends lost 0 bases and 4 bases respectively, with 7 bases between them. The CDR3 is CASSQEAWGNTIYF. The DNA for the CDR3 is TGTGCCAGCAGCCAAGAAGCTTGGGGAAACACCATATATTTT.